This T cell receptor (beta chain) was recovered during a study of Graves' ophthalmopathy and Graves' hyperthyroidism. Transcripts of RNA were the source for amplifying TCR beta CDR3 regions. HTBI-primed first-round RT-PCR preceded second-round multiplex PCR. Each CDR3 protein is one row after TCRdb ran MiXCR on the multiplex PCR reads. This sample has 200,000 to 300,000 distinct CDR3 sequences; about 46% occur once, and the top ten carry around 43%. The CDR3 runs 13 residues. J was trimmed by 7 bases and V by 4 bases; bases with no gene match: 4. Germline V lookup: CDR1 MNHEY, CDR2 SMNVEV (reference sequence).

This receptor was taken from an adult man with Graves' ophthalmopathy. The material sequenced was peripheral blood. The gene calls are TRBV27 and TRBJ2-5; 9 nucleotides match TRBD1. CDR3 nucleotide sequence: TGTGCCAGCAGTTGGGACAGGGTTGGGACCCAGTACTTC. Amino acids: CASSWDRVGTQYF.